Listed below are T cell receptor beta chains from one sample, sequenced in a study of neurological immune-mediated disorders. TCRdb used MiXCR to reprocess the 5' RACE reads, holding one entry per CDR3 protein. The sample has tens of thousands of distinct CDR3 sequences; 5.2% are singletons. What was sequenced was PBMCs. These receptors were taken from a man aged 18 to 29 with multiple sclerosis. Each CDR3 is given with its conserved first and last residue. A D gene is named only where the DNA matches it firmly. Only some rows state a clone size, as once, few, many or a class for expanded clones.

J gene: TRBJ2-7; clone size: many; V gene: TRBV5-5; D gene: TRBD1; CDR3 DNA: TGTGCCAGCAGCCGATCCCTCCCGGGACAGGGGCGGGAGCAGTACTTC; CDR3 protein: CASSRSLPGQGREQYF
J gene: TRBJ1-2; clone size: many; V gene: TRBV7-2; D gene: .; CDR3 DNA: TGTGCCAGCAGCTTAGCGGTAGCGACAGCATCTAACTATGGCTACACCTTC; CDR3 protein: CASSLAVATASNYGYTF
J gene: TRBJ2-5; clone size: many; V gene: TRBV5-1; D gene: .; CDR3 DNA: TGCGCCAGCAGCTTGCCAGGAGAGACCCAGTACTTC; CDR3 protein: CASSLPGETQYF
J gene: TRBJ2-7; clone size: many; V gene: TRBV3-1; D gene: .; CDR3 DNA: TGTGCCAGCAGCACCTACAGGTACTCCGAGCAGTACTTC; CDR3 protein: CASSTYRYSEQYF
J gene: TRBJ2-1; clone size: many; V gene: TRBV18; D gene: TRBD2; CDR3 DNA: TGTGCCAGCTCACGTGCTAGCGGTGAGCAGTTCTTC; CDR3 protein: CASSRASGEQFF
J gene: TRBJ2-6; clone size: many; V gene: TRBV4-3; D gene: .; CDR3 DNA: TGCGCCAGCAGCCCAGCGGCGACAGCCGGGGCCAACGTCCTGACTTTC; CDR3 protein: CASSPAATAGANVLTF
J gene: TRBJ2-3; clone size: .; V gene: TRBV20-1; D gene: .; CDR3 DNA: TGCAGTGCTGGGACAAACACAGATACGCAGTATTTT; CDR3 protein: CSAGTNTDTQYF
J gene: TRBJ1-4; clone size: many; V gene: TRBV5-5; D gene: .; CDR3 DNA: TGTGCCAGCAGACCCGGCGGGGCTGGGGAAAAACTGTTTTTT; CDR3 protein: CASRPGGAGEKLFF
J gene: TRBJ2-3; clone size: many; V gene: TRBV12-3/TRBV12-4; D gene: .; CDR3 DNA: TGTGCCAGCTCGGGGAACACAGATACGCAGTATTTT; CDR3 protein: CASSGNTDTQYF
J gene: TRBJ2-1; clone size: many; V gene: TRBV5-5; D gene: TRBD2; CDR3 DNA: TGTGCCAGCAGCTTGGTTAGCGGGCGTGTGAATGAGCAGTTCTTC; CDR3 protein: CASSLVSGRVNEQFF
J gene: TRBJ1-1; clone size: many; V gene: TRBV6-4; D gene: .; CDR3 DNA: TGTGCCAGCAGTCTCGAGTGGGGGGGGAACACTGAAGCTTTCTTT; CDR3 protein: CASSLEWGGNTEAFF
J gene: TRBJ2-2; clone size: many; V gene: TRBV5-1; D gene: .; CDR3 DNA: TGCGCCAGCAGACGATTGGGCGGGACGGGGACCGGGGAGCTGTTTTTT; CDR3 protein: CASRRLGGTGTGELFF
J gene: TRBJ2-5; clone size: many; V gene: TRBV6-2/TRBV6-3; D gene: TRBD2; CDR3 DNA: TGTGCCAGCAGTTTCACGACTAGCGGGGAAGAGACCCAGTACTTC; CDR3 protein: CASSFTTSGEETQYF
J gene: TRBJ2-1; clone size: many; V gene: TRBV7-2; D gene: TRBD1; CDR3 DNA: TGTGCCAGCAGCTTGGGACAGGAATACAATGAGCAGTTCTTC; CDR3 protein: CASSLGQEYNEQFF
J gene: TRBJ2-3; clone size: many; V gene: TRBV11-3; D gene: .; CDR3 DNA: TGTGCCAGCAGCTTAGACGGGCCCGGGACTAGCACAGATACGCAGTATTTT; CDR3 protein: CASSLDGPGTSTDTQYF
J gene: TRBJ2-1; clone size: many; V gene: TRBV9; D gene: .; CDR3 DNA: TGTGCCAGCAGCGTTACCGGGGGTGACAATGAGCAGTTCTTC; CDR3 protein: CASSVTGGDNEQFF
J gene: TRBJ2-7; clone size: many; V gene: TRBV18; D gene: TRBD2; CDR3 DNA: TGTGCCAGCTCACCGAGGGGCGGGGGGGCCTCCAACGAGCAGTACTTC; CDR3 protein: CASSPRGGGASNEQYF
J gene: TRBJ2-3; clone size: many; V gene: TRBV20-1; D gene: .; CDR3 DNA: TGCAGTGCTTACGCTAATGCTGAAAACACAGATACGCAGTATTTT; CDR3 protein: CSAYANAENTDTQYF
J gene: TRBJ2-7; clone size: many; V gene: TRBV12-3/TRBV12-4; D gene: .; CDR3 DNA: TGTGCCAGCAGCCTCAGGGAGGGGGGGGAGCAGTACTTC; CDR3 protein: CASSLREGGEQYF
J gene: TRBJ2-1; clone size: many; V gene: TRBV20-1; D gene: TRBD2; CDR3 DNA: TGCAGTGCTATAGCTCGGGAGGGATCAGTGGATGAGCAGTTCTTC; CDR3 protein: CSAIAREGSVDEQFF
J gene: TRBJ1-6; clone size: many; V gene: TRBV20-1; D gene: .; CDR3 DNA: TGCAGTGCTAGAGTTGCCAGCGAGAATTCACCCCTCCACTTT; CDR3 protein: CSARVASENSPLHF
J gene: TRBJ2-1; clone size: many; V gene: TRBV12-3/TRBV12-4; D gene: TRBD2; CDR3 DNA: TGTGCCAGCAGTCCTGGACTAGCGGAGGGCAATGAGCAGTTCTTC; CDR3 protein: CASSPGLAEGNEQFF
J gene: TRBJ1-5; clone size: many; V gene: TRBV7-7; D gene: TRBD1; CDR3 DNA: TGTGCCAGCACCCCCGCCGGGACAGACAATCAGCCCCAGCATTTT; CDR3 protein: CASTPAGTDNQPQHF
J gene: TRBJ2-7; clone size: many; V gene: TRBV20-1; D gene: TRBD2; CDR3 DNA: TGCAGTGCTCCACTAGCGCCCACCTACGAGCAGTACTTC; CDR3 protein: CSAPLAPTYEQYF